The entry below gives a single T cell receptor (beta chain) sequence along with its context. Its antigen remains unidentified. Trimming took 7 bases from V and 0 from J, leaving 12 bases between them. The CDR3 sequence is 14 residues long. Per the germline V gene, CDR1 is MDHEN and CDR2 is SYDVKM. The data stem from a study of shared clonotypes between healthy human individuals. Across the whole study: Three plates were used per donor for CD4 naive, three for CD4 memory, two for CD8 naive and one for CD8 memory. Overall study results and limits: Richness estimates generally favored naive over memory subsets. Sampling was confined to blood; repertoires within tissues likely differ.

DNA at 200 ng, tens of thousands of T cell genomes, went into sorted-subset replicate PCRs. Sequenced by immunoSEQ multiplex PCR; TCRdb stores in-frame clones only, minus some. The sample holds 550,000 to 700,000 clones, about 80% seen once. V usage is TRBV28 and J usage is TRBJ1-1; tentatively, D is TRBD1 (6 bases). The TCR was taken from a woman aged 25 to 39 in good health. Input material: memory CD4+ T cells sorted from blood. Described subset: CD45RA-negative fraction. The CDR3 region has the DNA TGTGCCAGCACATTGGACAGCATGAACACTGAAGCTTTCTTT. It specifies CASTLDSMNTEAFF.